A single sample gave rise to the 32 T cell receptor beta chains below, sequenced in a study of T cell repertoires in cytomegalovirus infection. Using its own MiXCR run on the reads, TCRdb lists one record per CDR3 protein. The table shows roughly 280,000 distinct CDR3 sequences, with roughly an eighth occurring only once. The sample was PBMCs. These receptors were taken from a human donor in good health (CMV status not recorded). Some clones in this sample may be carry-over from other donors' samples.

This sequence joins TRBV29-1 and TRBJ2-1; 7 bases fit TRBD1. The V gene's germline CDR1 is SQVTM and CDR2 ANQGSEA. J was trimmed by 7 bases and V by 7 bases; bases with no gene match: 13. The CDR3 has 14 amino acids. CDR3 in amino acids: CSAVDRRGWNEQFF. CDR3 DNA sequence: TGCAGCGCCGTGGACAGGCGAGGTTGGAATGAGCAGTTCTTC.

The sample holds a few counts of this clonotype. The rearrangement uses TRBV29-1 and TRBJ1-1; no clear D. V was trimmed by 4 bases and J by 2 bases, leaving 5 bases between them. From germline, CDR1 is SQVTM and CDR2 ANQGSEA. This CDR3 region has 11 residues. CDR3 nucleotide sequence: TGCAGCGTTGGAGTAAACACTGAAGCTTTCTTT. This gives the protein CSVGVNTEAFF.

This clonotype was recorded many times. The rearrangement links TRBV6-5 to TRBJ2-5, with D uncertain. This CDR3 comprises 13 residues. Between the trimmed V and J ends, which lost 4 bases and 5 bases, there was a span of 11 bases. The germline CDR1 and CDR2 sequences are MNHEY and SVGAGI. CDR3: CASSSGFGETQYF. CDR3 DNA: TGTGCCAGCAGTTCGGGCTTTGGGGAGACCCAGTACTTC.

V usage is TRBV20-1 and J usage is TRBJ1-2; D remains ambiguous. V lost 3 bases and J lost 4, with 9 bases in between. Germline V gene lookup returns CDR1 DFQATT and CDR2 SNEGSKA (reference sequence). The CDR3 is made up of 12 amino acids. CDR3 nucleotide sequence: TGCAGTGCTAGGCAGGAGCCCTATGGCTACACCTTC. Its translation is CSARQEPYGYTF.

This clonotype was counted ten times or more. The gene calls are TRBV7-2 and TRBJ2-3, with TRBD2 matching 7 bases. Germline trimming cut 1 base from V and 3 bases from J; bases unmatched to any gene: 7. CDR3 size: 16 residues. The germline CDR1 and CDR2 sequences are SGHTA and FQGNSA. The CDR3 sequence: CASSLGSGTRTDTQYF. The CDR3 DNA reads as TGTGCCAGCAGCTTAGGGAGCGGGACCCGGACAGATACGCAGTATTTT.

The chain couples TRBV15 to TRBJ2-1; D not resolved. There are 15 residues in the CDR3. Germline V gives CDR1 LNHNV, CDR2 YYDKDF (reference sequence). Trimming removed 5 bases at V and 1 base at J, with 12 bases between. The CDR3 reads CATSAHRISYNEQFF. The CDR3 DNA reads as TGTGCCACCAGCGCCCATCGGATTTCCTACAATGAGCAGTTCTTC.

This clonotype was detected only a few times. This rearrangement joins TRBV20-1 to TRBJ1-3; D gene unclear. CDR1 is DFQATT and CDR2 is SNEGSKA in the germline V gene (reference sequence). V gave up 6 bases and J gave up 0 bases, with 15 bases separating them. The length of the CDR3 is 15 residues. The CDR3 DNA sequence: TGCAGTGCCAATCCGACGGTTGACTCTGGAAACACCATATATTTT. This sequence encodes CSANPTVDSGNTIYF.

CDR3 protein: CASSPLRENTEAFF. CDR3 nucleotides: TGTGCCAGCAGTCCGCTTCGGGAGAACACTGAAGCTTTCTTT. This chain links TRBV12-3 or TRBV12-4 with TRBJ1-1; D unclear. This CDR3 has 14 amino acids. V was cut by 5 bases and J by 1 base, with 11 bases left in between.

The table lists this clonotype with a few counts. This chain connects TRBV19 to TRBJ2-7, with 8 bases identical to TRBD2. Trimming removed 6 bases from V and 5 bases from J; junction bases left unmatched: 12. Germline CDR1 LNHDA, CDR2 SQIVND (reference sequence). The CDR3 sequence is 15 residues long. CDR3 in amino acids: CASSPSRSGRNEQYF. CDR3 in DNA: TGTGCCAGTAGCCCTTCACGGAGCGGGAGAAACGAGCAGTACTTC.

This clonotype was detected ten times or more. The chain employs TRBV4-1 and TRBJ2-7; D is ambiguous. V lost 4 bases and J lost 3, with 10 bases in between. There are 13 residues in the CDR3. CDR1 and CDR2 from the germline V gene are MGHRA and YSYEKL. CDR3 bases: TGCGCCAGCAGCCGAGAAGGATTCTACGAGCAGTACTTC. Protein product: CASSREGFYEQYF.

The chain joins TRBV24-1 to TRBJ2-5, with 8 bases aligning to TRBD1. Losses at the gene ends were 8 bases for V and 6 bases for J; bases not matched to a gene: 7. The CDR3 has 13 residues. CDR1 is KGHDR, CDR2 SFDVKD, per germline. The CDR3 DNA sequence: TGTGCCACCATGGACAGGGTGATGAAGACCCAGTACTTC. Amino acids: CATMDRVMKTQYF.

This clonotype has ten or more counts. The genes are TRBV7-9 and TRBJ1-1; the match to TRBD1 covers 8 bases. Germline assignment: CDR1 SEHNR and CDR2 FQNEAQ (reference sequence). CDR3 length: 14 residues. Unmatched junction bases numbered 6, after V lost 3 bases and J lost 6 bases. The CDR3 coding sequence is TGTGCCAGCAGCTTCACCGGGACAGGATCTGAAGCTTTCTTT. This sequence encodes CASSFTGTGSEAFF.

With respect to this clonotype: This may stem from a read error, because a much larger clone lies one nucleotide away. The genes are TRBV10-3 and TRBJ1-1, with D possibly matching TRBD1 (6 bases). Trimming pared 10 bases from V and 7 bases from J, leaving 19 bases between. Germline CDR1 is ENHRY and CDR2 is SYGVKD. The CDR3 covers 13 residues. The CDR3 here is CASKGREGGEAFF. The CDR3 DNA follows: TGTGCCAGCAAGGGCAGGGAAGGGGGTGAAGCTTTCTTT.

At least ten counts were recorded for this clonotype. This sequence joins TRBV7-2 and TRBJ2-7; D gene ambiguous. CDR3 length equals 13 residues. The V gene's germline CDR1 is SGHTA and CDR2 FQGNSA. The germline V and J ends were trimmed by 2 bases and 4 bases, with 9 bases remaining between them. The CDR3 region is CASSLNYLYEQYF. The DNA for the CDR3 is TGTGCCAGCAGCTTAAACTATTTATACGAGCAGTACTTC.

CDR3 DNA: TGCAGTGCTACTCCCGGAAACTACGAGCAGTACTTC. As protein: CSATPGNYEQYF. The gene calls are TRBV20-1 and TRBJ2-7, with D hard to call. Trimming removed 4 bases at V and 3 bases at J, with 10 bases between. The germline V gene encodes CDR1 DFQATT and CDR2 SNEGSKA (reference sequence). This CDR3 contains 12 residues.

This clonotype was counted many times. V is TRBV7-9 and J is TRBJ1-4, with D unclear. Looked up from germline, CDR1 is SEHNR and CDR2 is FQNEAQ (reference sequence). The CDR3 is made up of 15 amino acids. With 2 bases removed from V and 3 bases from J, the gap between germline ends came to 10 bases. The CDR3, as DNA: TGTGCCAGCAGCTTAACCGGCGTAGCTAATGAAAAACTGTTTTTT. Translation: CASSLTGVANEKLFF. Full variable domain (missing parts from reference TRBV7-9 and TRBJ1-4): DTGVSQNPRHKITKRGQNVTFRCDPISEHNRLYWYRQTLGQGPEFLTYFQNEAQLEKSRLLSDRFSAERPKGSFSTLEIQRTEQGDSAMYLCASSLTGVANEKLFFGSGTQLSVL.

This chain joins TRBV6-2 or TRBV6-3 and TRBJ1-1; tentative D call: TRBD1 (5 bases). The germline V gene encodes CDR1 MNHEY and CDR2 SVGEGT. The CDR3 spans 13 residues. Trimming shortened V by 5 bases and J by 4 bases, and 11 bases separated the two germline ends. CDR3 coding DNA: TGTGCCAGCAGTCAGGGTTTTGGCACTGAAGCTTTCTTT. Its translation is CASSQGFGTEAFF.

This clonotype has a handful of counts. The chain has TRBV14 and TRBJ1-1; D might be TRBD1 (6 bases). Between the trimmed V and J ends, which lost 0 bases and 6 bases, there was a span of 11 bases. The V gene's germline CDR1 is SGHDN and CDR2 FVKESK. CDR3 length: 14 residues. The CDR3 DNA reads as TGTGCCAGCAGCCAAGACAGGGAGGGGGCTGAAGCTTTCTTT. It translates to CASSQDREGAEAFF. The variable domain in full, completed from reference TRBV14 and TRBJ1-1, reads EAGVTQFPSHSVIEKGQTVTLRCDPISGHDNLYWYRRVMGKEIKFLLHFVKESKQDESGMPNNRFLAERTGGTYSTLKVQPAELEDSGVYFCASSQDREGAEAFFGQGTRLTVV.

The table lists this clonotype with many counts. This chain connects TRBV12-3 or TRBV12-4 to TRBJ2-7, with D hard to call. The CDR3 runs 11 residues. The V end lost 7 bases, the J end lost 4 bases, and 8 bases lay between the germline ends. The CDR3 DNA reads TGTGCCAGCAAGTTAGGGTACGAGCAGTACTTC. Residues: CASKLGYEQYF.

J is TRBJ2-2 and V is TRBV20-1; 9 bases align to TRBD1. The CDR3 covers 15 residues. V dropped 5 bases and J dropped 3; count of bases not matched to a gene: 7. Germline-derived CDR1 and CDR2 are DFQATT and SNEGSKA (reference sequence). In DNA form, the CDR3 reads TGCAGTGCTGGAATCCGACAGGGGGACACCGGGGAGCTGTTTTTT. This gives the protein CSAGIRQGDTGELFF.

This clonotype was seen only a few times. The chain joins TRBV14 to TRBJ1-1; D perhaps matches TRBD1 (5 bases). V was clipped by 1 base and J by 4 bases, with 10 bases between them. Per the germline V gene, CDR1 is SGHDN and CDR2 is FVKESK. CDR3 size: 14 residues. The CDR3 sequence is CASSQGGYGTEAFF. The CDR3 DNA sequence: TGTGCCAGCAGCCAAGGGGGGTATGGCACTGAAGCTTTCTTT. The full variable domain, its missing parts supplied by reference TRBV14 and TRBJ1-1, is EAGVTQFPSHSVIEKGQTVTLRCDPISGHDNLYWYRRVMGKEIKFLLHFVKESKQDESGMPNNRFLAERTGGTYSTLKVQPAELEDSGVYFCASSQGGYGTEAFFGQGTRLTVV.

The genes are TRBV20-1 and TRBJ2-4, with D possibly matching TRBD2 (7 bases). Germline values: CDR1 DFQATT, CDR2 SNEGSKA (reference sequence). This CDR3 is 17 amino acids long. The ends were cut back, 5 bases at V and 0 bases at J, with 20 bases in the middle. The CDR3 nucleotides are TGCAGTGCTCCAGGGGAAGGACTAGACTTAGCCAAAAACATTCAGTACTTC. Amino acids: CSAPGEGLDLAKNIQYF.

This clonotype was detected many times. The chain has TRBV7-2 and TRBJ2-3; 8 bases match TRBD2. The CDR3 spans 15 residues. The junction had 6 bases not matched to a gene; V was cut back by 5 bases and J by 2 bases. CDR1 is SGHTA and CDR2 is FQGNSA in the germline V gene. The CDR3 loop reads CASSPTSGITDTQYF. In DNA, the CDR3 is TGTGCCAGCAGCCCCACTAGCGGAATCACAGATACGCAGTATTTT.

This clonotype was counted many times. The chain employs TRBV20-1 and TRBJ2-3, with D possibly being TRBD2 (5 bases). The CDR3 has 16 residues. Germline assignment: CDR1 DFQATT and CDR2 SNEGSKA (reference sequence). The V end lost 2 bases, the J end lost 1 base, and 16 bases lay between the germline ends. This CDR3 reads CSARTRLPEGTDTQYF. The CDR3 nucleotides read TGCAGTGCTAGAACCAGACTACCCGAAGGCACAGATACGCAGTATTTT.

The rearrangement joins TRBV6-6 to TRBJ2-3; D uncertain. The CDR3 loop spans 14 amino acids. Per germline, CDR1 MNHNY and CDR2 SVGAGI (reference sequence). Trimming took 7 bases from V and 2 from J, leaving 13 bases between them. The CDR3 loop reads CASTRRAPTDTQYF. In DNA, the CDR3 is TGTGCCAGCACACGTCGGGCCCCCACAGATACGCAGTATTTT.

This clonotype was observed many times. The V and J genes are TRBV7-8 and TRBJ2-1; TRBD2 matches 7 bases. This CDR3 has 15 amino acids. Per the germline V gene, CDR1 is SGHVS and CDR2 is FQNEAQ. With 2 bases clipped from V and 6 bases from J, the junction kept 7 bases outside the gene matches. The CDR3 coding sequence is TGTGCCAGCAGCTTACGCGGGAGTATATCCAATGAGCAGTTCTTC. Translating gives CASSLRGSISNEQFF.

This CDR3 reads CASIPTGAGADEQYF. The DNA for the CDR3 is TGTGCCAGCATTCCGACCGGGGCAGGAGCCGACGAGCAGTACTTC. The rearrangement joins TRBV28 to TRBJ2-7; D is possibly TRBD1 or TRBD2 (5 bases each). Trimming removed 7 bases at V and 5 bases at J, with 21 bases between. This CDR3 region has 15 residues. CDR1 and CDR2 (germline): MDHEN, SYDVKM. Full variable domain (rest looked up from reference TRBV28 and TRBJ2-7): DVKVTQSSRYLVKRTGEKVFLECVQDMDHENMFWYRQDPGLGLRLIYFSYDVKMKEKGDIPEGYSVSREKKERFSLILESASTNQTSMYLCASIPTGAGADEQYFGPGTRLTVT.

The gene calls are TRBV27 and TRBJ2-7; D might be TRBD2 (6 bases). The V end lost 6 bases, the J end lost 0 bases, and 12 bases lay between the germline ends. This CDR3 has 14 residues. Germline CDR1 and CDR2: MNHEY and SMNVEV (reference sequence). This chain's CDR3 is CASSASEISYEQYF. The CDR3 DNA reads TGTGCCAGCAGCGCTAGCGAGATCTCCTACGAGCAGTACTTC.

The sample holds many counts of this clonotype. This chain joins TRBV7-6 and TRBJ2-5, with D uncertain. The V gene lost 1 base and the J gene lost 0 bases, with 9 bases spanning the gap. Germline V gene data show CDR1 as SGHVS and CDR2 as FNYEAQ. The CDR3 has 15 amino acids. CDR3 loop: CASSLEWLDQETQYF. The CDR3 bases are TGTGCCAGCAGCTTAGAATGGCTAGACCAAGAGACCCAGTACTTC. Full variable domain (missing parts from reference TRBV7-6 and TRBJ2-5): GAGVSQSPRYKVTKRGQDVALRCDPISGHVSLYWYRQALGQGPEFLTYFNYEAQQDKSGLPNDRFSAERPEGSISTLTIQRTEQRDSAMYRCASSLEWLDQETQYFGPGTRLLVL.

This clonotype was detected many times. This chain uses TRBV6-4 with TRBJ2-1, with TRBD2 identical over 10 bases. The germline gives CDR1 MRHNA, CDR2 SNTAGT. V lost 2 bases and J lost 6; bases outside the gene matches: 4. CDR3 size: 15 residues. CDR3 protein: CASSDELAGSNEQFF. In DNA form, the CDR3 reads TGTGCCAGCAGTGACGAACTAGCGGGGAGCAATGAGCAGTTCTTC.

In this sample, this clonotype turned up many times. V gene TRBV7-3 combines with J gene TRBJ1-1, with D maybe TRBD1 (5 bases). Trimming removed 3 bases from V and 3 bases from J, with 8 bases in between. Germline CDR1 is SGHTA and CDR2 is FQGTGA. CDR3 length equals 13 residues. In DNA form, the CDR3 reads TGTGCCAGCAGCTTCCGGGGGTACACTGAAGCTTTCTTT. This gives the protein CASSFRGYTEAFF. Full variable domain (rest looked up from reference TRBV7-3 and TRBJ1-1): GAGVSQTPSNKVTEKGKYVELRCDPISGHTALYWYRQSLGQGPEFLIYFQGTGAADDSGLPNDRFFAVRPEGSVSTLKIQRTERGDSAVYLCASSFRGYTEAFFGQGTRLTVV.

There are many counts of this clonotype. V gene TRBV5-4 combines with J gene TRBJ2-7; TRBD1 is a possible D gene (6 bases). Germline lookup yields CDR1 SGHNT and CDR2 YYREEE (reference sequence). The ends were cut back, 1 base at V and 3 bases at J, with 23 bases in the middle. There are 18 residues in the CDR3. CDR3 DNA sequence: TGTGCCAGCAGCTTGCCCCCCGGGACAAGGGGGAGAAGCTACGAGCAGTACTTC. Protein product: CASSLPPGTRGRSYEQYF.